This T cell receptor (beta chain) was identified in a study of T-cell reconstitution after alpha-beta-depleted transplantation in children (dated by TCRdb to 2016 to 2017). Concerning the study at large: Using TCR repertoire profiling, the study followed T-cell immune reconstitution in a quantitative way in children after TCRalphabeta/CD19-depleted allogeneic hematopoietic cell transplantation.

Library method: PCR. Data came from an Illumina HiSeq 2500. TCR library preparation used molecular barcoding, with unique molecular identifiers applied to normalize quantification of the TCRbeta repertoire. TCRdb reworked the public reads: Q25 trimming with fastp, MiXCR clone assembly, productive beta chains retained. For every CDR3 protein sequence, its rows merge into one entry that carries the most common genes and DNA. This sample lists roughly 120,000 distinct CDR3 sequences; 10% were detected once. Together, the top ten hold less than 40% of the sample. Per the publication, the treatment or condition label means: allogeneic hematopoietic cell transplantation with graft depleted of TCRalphabeta T cells and CD19 B cells. The children who served as transplant recipients had been given grafts of TCRalphabeta/CD19-depleted allogeneic hematopoietic cells. Notes on this clonotype: Its antigen is unknown. Base qualities are not at hand, and no much larger clone is one base apart.

Trimming removed 2 bases from V and 7 bases from J; the gene matches leave 11 bases unexplained. The CDR3 holds 14 amino acids from the cysteine to the phenylalanine. Of the read, only the CDR3 DNA is kept; its 42 bases are in frame from base 1. CDR1 and CDR2, looked up from the germline V gene (reference sequence), are DFQATT and SNEGSKA. Overall results and qualifications from the work: The frequencies of hyperexpanded clones fell over the following months, and after one year, T-cell counts and TCRbeta diversity were mostly attributed to newly produced T cells. In some patients, the high TCRbeta diversity seen at day 60 was put down to recipient T cells and intrathymic progenitors that had survived conditioning. The apparently early alphabetaT-cell count recovery about two months after transplant was reportedly dependent on only several hundred rapidly expanded clones derived from non-depleted graft cells.

The chain employs TRBV20-1 and TRBJ2-7; the junction holds 7 bases that match TRBD1. The sequencing used PBMCs, collected before TCRalphabeta/CD19-depleted stem cell transplant. The clonotype comes from a boy younger than 10 with acute lymphoblastic leukemia, due to receive a stem cell transplant. CDR3 region: CSARPPQTGWEQYF. In nucleotide form, the sequence is TGCAGTGCTAGACCCCCACAGACAGGGTGGGAGCAGTACTTC.